The 11 T cell receptor beta chains below come from one sample, sequenced in a study of OX40 agonist ivuxolimab in advanced cancers. The protocol was immunoSEQ multiplex PCR, while the TCRdb copy is restricted to in-frame clones and leaves out a portion. The sample gives some 95,000 clones, about 91% of which show up once; around 0.51% is in the top ten. The starting material was CD4+ or CD8+ T cells sorted from blood, obtained in a trial of the OX40 agonist ivuxolimab. The origin of the receptors is an adult with an advanced solid tumor such as melanoma, head and neck, liver or kidney cancer.

The rearrangement joins TRBV9 to TRBJ1-3; a weak D match, TRBD1 (5 bases). Germline assignment: CDR1 SGDLS and CDR2 YYNGEE. V lost 4 bases, J lost 0 bases, and 11 bases lay in between. The CDR3 spans 15 residues. The CDR3 DNA follows: TGTGCCAGCAGCCCAACACAGGTCTCTGGAAACACCATATATTTT. The encoded protein is CASSPTQVSGNTIYF. Based on the CDR3 plus reference TRBV9 and TRBJ1-3, the full variable domain is DSGVTQTPKHLITATGQRVTLRCSPRSGDLSVYWYQQSLDQGLQFLIQYYNGEERAKGNILERFSAQQFPDLHSELNLSSLELGDSALYFCASSPTQVSGNTIYFGEGSWLTVV.

The rearrangement links TRBV5-5 to TRBJ2-1, with D possibly TRBD1 on 6 matching bases. Germline values: CDR1 SGHKS, CDR2 YYEKEE (reference sequence). V was trimmed by 4 bases and J by 0 bases, leaving 11 bases between them. This CDR3 has 15 amino acids. In DNA form, the CDR3 reads TGTGCCAGCAGCCTGGGGGCCCGCTCCTACAATGAGCAGTTCTTC. Amino acid sequence: CASSLGARSYNEQFF.

The rearrangement links TRBV14 to TRBJ2-5; TRBD1 is a possible D gene (6 bases). CDR3 length: 14 residues. The V end was cut by 5 bases, the J end by 1 base, with 11 bases between. CDR1 and CDR2 (germline): SGHDN, FVKESK. CDR3 in amino acids: CASSGGQFQETQYF. The CDR3 DNA is TGTGCCAGCAGCGGGGGACAATTCCAAGAGACCCAGTACTTC.

This chain uses TRBV30 with TRBJ1-4; a weak D match, TRBD1 (5 bases). V was clipped by 6 bases and J by 5 bases, with 13 bases between them. The CDR3 length is 13 residues. From germline, CDR1 is GTSNPN and CDR2 SVGIG (reference sequence). CDR3 in amino acids: CACSGGVNEKLFF. The DNA for the CDR3 is TGTGCCTGCTCAGGAGGGGTAAATGAAAAACTGTTTTTT.

The V call is TRBV6-1, the J call TRBJ2-7; D ambiguous. Germline V gene sequence: CDR1 MNHNS, CDR2 SASEGT. Trimming cost V 6 bases and J 0 bases, with 6 bases left between them. This CDR3 contains 12 residues. For the CDR3, the DNA is TGTGCCAGCAGCCACTCCTCCTACGAGCAGTACTTC. It yields the protein CASSHSSYEQYF.

The CDR3 coding sequence is TGTGCCAGCAGGGAACAGGGGGTATCGTACAATGAGCAGTTCTTC. Translated, it gives CASREQGVSYNEQFF. The chain links TRBV2 to TRBJ2-1; 8 bases line up with TRBD1. The germline V gene encodes CDR1 SNHLY and CDR2 FYNNEI. V dropped 6 bases and J dropped 4; count of bases not matched to a gene: 8. This CDR3 has 15 amino acids.

V usage is TRBV19 and J usage is TRBJ1-5, with a possible D match to TRBD1 (5 bases). Per the germline V gene, CDR1 is LNHDA and CDR2 is SQIVND (reference sequence). V was shortened by 1 base and J by 0 bases, with 13 bases between the two germline ends. The length of the CDR3 is 17 residues. CDR3 region: CASSIVRGGGSNQPQHF. The CDR3 DNA sequence: TGTGCCAGTAGTATAGTGAGGGGCGGGGGTAGCAATCAGCCCCAGCATTTT.

The rearrangement uses TRBV5-1 and TRBJ2-3; D remains ambiguous. The CDR3 loop spans 11 amino acids. V lost 3 bases and J lost 3, with 2 bases in between. The V gene's germline CDR1 is SGHRS and CDR2 YFSETQ. CDR3 DNA: TGCGCCAGCAGCTATACAGATACGCAGTATTTT. Its protein is CASSYTDTQYF.

A remark on this clone: Its ends do not fully match the called genes, so a read error is possible. The V call is TRBV18, the J call TRBJ2-5; D not certain. Looked up from germline, CDR1 is KGHSH and CDR2 is LQKENI. This CDR3 has 14 amino acids. CDR3 loop: CASSPPQPQEAQYF. The CDR3 DNA reads TGTGCCAGCTCACCACCCCAGCCCCAAGAGGCCCAGTACTTC.

The chain has TRBV27 and TRBJ1-5, with a tentative D call TRBD1 (5 bases). Per the germline V gene, CDR1 is MNHEY and CDR2 is SMNVEV (reference sequence). This CDR3 is built from 15 residues. V gave up 1 base and J gave up 1 base, with 8 bases separating them. In DNA form, the CDR3 reads TGTGCCAGCAGTTTATATTGGGGGAGCAATCAGCCCCAGCATTTT. Its protein is CASSLYWGSNQPQHF.

The chain is built from TRBV19 and TRBJ1-6; tentatively, D is TRBD1 (5 bases). This CDR3 comprises 18 residues. V was pared by 2 bases and J by 9 bases, with 23 bases between. The germline gives CDR1 LNHDA, CDR2 SQIVND (reference sequence). CDR3 sequence (DNA): TGTGCCAGTAGTATACTCCTCTGGACCGCCGCCGGGGGTTCACCCCTCCACTTT. Amino acids: CASSILLWTAAGGSPLHF.